This T cell receptor beta chain was recorded in a study of shared clonotypes between healthy human individuals. Concerning this clone itself: Antigen unknown.

Germline CDR1 reads GTSNPN; CDR2 reads SVGIG (reference sequence). The CDR3 extends over 12 amino acids. Between the trimmed V and J ends, which lost 4 bases and 13 bases, there was a span of 19 bases. Clones were read by immunoSEQ multiplex PCR, and TCRdb kept only the in-frame ones, dropping some. The sample holds under 1,100,000 clones, roughly 80% seen once. Whole-study findings and limits: On the whole, naive subsets had larger estimated richness than memory subsets had.

The gene calls are TRBV30 and TRBJ1-1; D is perhaps TRBD1 (5 bases). The sequenced sample consisted of memory CD4+ T cells sorted from blood. Specified subset: CD45RA-negative fraction. This clonotype was obtained from a man younger than 35 in good health. CDR3 nucleotides: TGTGCCTGGACAGAATTGGCAGGGATTGGTTTCTTT. Translating gives CAWTELAGIGFF. Supplemented by reference TRBV30 and TRBJ1-1, the full variable domain reads SQTIHQWPATLVQPVGSPLSLECTVEGTSNPNLYWYRQAAGRGLQLLFYSVGIGQISSEVPQNLSASRPQDRQFILSSKKLLLSDSGFYLCAWTELAGIGFFGQGTRLTVV.